Listed below are T cell receptor beta chains from one sample, sequenced in a study of shared clonotypes between healthy human individuals. Only in-frame clones appear in the TCRdb table, and some are missing; sequencing was by immunoSEQ multiplex PCR. The data contain roughly 2 million clones, roughly 94% of them singletons. Sequenced input: naive CD4+ T cells sorted from blood. These receptors were collected from a man between 18 and 35 years old in good health. The CDR3 runs from the conserved cysteine through the conserved F or W. Each record gives: CDR3 protein, CDR3 DNA, V gene, D gene, J gene, clone size. D genes are given only for firm matches. Where a row states a size, it is once, few, many or the class of an expanded clone; other rows omit it.

CAWSRRGNTEAFF | TGTGCCTGGAGTAGAAGGGGGAACACTGAAGCTTTCTTT | TRBV30 | - | TRBJ1-1 | once
CASSSVGTDNSPLHF | TGTGCCAGCAGTAGCGTAGGGACAGATAATTCACCCCTCCACTTT | TRBV27 | TRBD1 | TRBJ1-6 | -
CASRGDNEKLFF | TGCGCCAGCAGAGGTGATAATGAAAAACTGTTTTTT | TRBV5-1 | - | TRBJ1-4 | -
CASSDEDGSPLHF | TGTGCCAGCAGTGATGAGGACGGGTCACCCCTCCACTTT | TRBV6-4 | - | TRBJ1-6 | once
CATSLDRILYQETQYF | TGTGCCACCAGCCTCGACAGAATTTTATACCAAGAGACCCAGTACTTC | TRBV15 | - | TRBJ2-5 | -
CASSSDRMNTEAFF | TGTGCCAGCAGCTCGGACAGGATGAACACTGAAGCTTTCTTT | TRBV11-3 | TRBD1 | TRBJ1-1 | -
CASSIRQPQNYGYTF | TGTGCCAGTAGTATCCGGCAGCCACAGAACTATGGCTACACCTTC | TRBV19 | - | TRBJ1-2 | -
CASTNGQSNQPQHF | TGTGCCAGCACCAATGGGCAGAGCAATCAGCCCCAGCATTTT | TRBV28 | - | TRBJ1-5 | -
CASRMFSGSKETQYF | TGCGCCAGCAGGATGTTTAGCGGGAGCAAAGAGACCCAGTACTTC | TRBV5-1 | TRBD2 | TRBJ2-5 | -
CASRAGTGGNYGYTF | TGCGCCAGCAGAGCCGGGACAGGGGGGAACTATGGCTACACCTTC | TRBV10-2 | TRBD1 | TRBJ1-2 | -